The clone carrying this TCR beta chain came up many times. No antigen is known for it. These data come from a study of cytomegalovirus exposure and HLA in healthy donors. Study as a whole: Of several hundred genotyped donors, about 80% clustered with self-reported Caucasian donors.

This CDR3 has 15 residues. The germline V gene encodes CDR1 SNHLY and CDR2 FYNNEI. The V end lost 4 bases, the J end lost 0 bases, and 12 bases lay between the germline ends. Study-level results: Confirmation in vitro established that a few CMV-associated chains were specific for CMV antigens. A link between a missense DCLRE1C variant and TCR beta V- and J-gene trimming emerged from a later analysis.

The PCR had 60 Vbeta and 13 Jbeta primers. Data came from immunoSEQ multiplex PCR; TCRdb stores just in-frame clones and leaves some out. The sample contains 100,000 to 150,000 clones, approximately 69% of which appear only once. This receptor was taken from a man aged 35-49 years in good health and CMV-seropositive. The rearrangement uses TRBV2 and TRBJ1-2; D possibly corresponds to TRBD1 (6 bases). The sequenced sample was PBMCs. The CDR3, as DNA: TGTGCCAGCAGTGCCTCAGGACAGCCTAACTATGGCTACACCTTC. Amino acid sequence: CASSASGQPNYGYTF.